This is a list of T cell receptor beta chains from one sample in a study of blood T cells in healthy people across ages. TCRdb reprocessed the 5' RACE reads via MiXCR and lists one record per CDR3 protein. The sample lists roughly 1.6 million distinct CDR3 sequences, about 35% seen once, with about 11% in the top ten. The sequencing sample was made of blood. The origin of the receptors is a woman younger than 45 in good health. CDR3s include the opening cysteine and the closing phenylalanine or tryptophan. A D gene is named only where the DNA matches it firmly. A row's size may be missing; if present it is once, few, many or a size class.

D gene: NA; J gene: TRBJ2-1; clone size: few; V gene: TRBV6-5; CDR3 protein: CAATSGGDEQFF; CDR3 DNA: TGTGCCGCCACTTCAGGGGGGGATGAGCAGTTCTTC
D gene: NA; J gene: TRBJ1-5; clone size: NA; V gene: TRBV27; CDR3 protein: CASRQGEYSNQPQHF; CDR3 DNA: TGTGCCAGCAGGCAAGGGGAATACAGCAATCAGCCCCAGCATTTT
D gene: NA; J gene: TRBJ2-3; clone size: many; V gene: TRBV7-2; CDR3 protein: CASSLTLAPSTDTQYF; CDR3 DNA: TGTGCCAGCAGCCTGACTCTAGCACCGAGCACAGATACGCAGTATTTT
D gene: TRBD2; J gene: TRBJ2-3; clone size: NA; V gene: TRBV3-1; CDR3 protein: CASSQVAGAAPIDTQYF; CDR3 DNA: TGTGCCAGCAGCCAAGTAGCGGGGGCCGCCCCCATAGATACGCAGTATTTT
D gene: TRBD2; J gene: TRBJ2-1; clone size: NA; V gene: TRBV7-7; CDR3 protein: CASSQSLSGRSHNEQFF; CDR3 DNA: TGTGCCAGCAGCCAAAGTCTCAGCGGGAGGTCCCACAATGAGCAGTTCTTC
D gene: NA; J gene: TRBJ1-1; clone size: NA; V gene: TRBV4-1; CDR3 protein: CASSQDRSTEAFF; CDR3 DNA: TGCGCCAGCAGCCAAGACAGGAGCACTGAAGCTTTCTTT
D gene: TRBD1; J gene: TRBJ2-7; clone size: many; V gene: TRBV7-2; CDR3 protein: CASSDRTGPSYEQYF; CDR3 DNA: TGTGCCAGCAGCGACCGGACAGGACCTTCCTACGAGCAGTACTTC
D gene: NA; J gene: TRBJ2-7; clone size: few; V gene: TRBV7-9; CDR3 protein: CASSLGGKGNEQYF; CDR3 DNA: TGTGCCAGCAGCTTAGGGGGGAAGGGCAACGAGCAGTACTTC
D gene: NA; J gene: TRBJ1-4; clone size: NA; V gene: TRBV7-9; CDR3 protein: CASRDNSNEKLFF; CDR3 DNA: TGTGCCAGTCGGGACAATTCTAATGAAAAACTGTTTTTT
D gene: NA; J gene: TRBJ2-2; clone size: NA; V gene: TRBV6-5; CDR3 protein: CASSEWLVTGELFF; CDR3 DNA: TGTGCCAGCAGTGAATGGTTGGTCACCGGGGAGCTGTTTTTT
D gene: TRBD2; J gene: TRBJ2-1; clone size: few; V gene: TRBV9; CDR3 protein: CASSVLAGRSYNEQFF; CDR3 DNA: TGTGCCAGCAGCGTCTTAGCGGGGCGCTCCTACAATGAGCAGTTCTTC
D gene: NA; J gene: TRBJ1-5; clone size: NA; V gene: TRBV7-8; CDR3 protein: CASSFLHWAAVLSNQPQHF; CDR3 DNA: TGTGCCAGCAGCTTCTTACACTGGGCAGCAGTCTTAAGCAATCAGCCCCAGCATTTT
D gene: NA; J gene: TRBJ1-1; clone size: NA; V gene: TRBV4-1; CDR3 protein: CASSWRGVTEAFF; CDR3 DNA: TGCGCCAGCAGTTGGCGAGGGGTCACTGAAGCTTTCTTT
D gene: NA; J gene: TRBJ1-2; clone size: NA; V gene: TRBV7-7; CDR3 protein: CASSRLSPSNYGYTF; CDR3 DNA: TGTGCCAGCAGCCGCCTTTCGCCCTCTAACTATGGCTACACCTTC
D gene: NA; J gene: TRBJ2-7; clone size: once; V gene: TRBV9; CDR3 protein: CASSVEFRSYEQYF; CDR3 DNA: TGTGCCAGCAGCGTAGAGTTCCGCTCCTACGAGCAGTACTTC
D gene: TRBD2; J gene: TRBJ2-3; clone size: few; V gene: TRBV5-1; CDR3 protein: CASSFERTSGGKDTQYF; CDR3 DNA: TGCGCCAGCAGCTTCGAGCGGACTAGCGGGGGGAAAGATACGCAGTATTTT
D gene: TRBD1; J gene: TRBJ2-1; clone size: few; V gene: TRBV20-1; CDR3 protein: CSASHYRDRVPNEQFF; CDR3 DNA: TGCAGTGCTAGTCATTACCGGGACAGGGTTCCGAATGAGCAGTTCTTC
D gene: NA; J gene: TRBJ1-6; clone size: NA; V gene: TRBV7-6; CDR3 protein: CASSLTHTDSPLHF; CDR3 DNA: TGTGCCAGCAGCTTGACCCACACCGATTCACCCCTCCACTTT
D gene: NA; J gene: TRBJ2-2; clone size: NA; V gene: TRBV12-3/TRBV12-4; CDR3 protein: CASTGGSILNTGELFF; CDR3 DNA: TGTGCCAGTACTGGGGGGAGTATTTTGAACACCGGGGAGCTGTTTTTT
D gene: TRBD2; J gene: TRBJ2-3; clone size: few; V gene: TRBV9; CDR3 protein: CASSDGTSGTTDTQYF; CDR3 DNA: TGTGCCAGCAGCGACGGGACTAGCGGGACCACAGATACGCAGTATTTT
D gene: TRBD1; J gene: TRBJ1-4; clone size: NA; V gene: TRBV30; CDR3 protein: CAWSRGQGSEKLFF; CDR3 DNA: TGTGCCTGGAGTAGGGGACAGGGGAGCGAAAAACTGTTTTTT
D gene: TRBD1; J gene: TRBJ1-2; clone size: NA; V gene: TRBV5-1; CDR3 protein: CASSWTPYRLFGQGHGYTF; CDR3 DNA: TGCGCCAGCAGCTGGACTCCATATCGTCTTTTTGGACAGGGGCATGGCTACACCTTC
D gene: NA; J gene: TRBJ2-7; clone size: NA; V gene: TRBV10-2; CDR3 protein: CASSEVIGTDPYEQYF; CDR3 DNA: TGCGCCAGCAGTGAGGTTATAGGGACTGACCCCTACGAGCAGTACTTC
D gene: NA; J gene: TRBJ2-1; clone size: NA; V gene: TRBV27; CDR3 protein: CASMDGGSSWEQFF; CDR3 DNA: TGTGCCAGCATGGATGGCGGTTCGTCATGGGAGCAGTTCTTC
D gene: NA; J gene: TRBJ1-1; clone size: few; V gene: TRBV27; CDR3 protein: CASSLSEGEVHTEAFF; CDR3 DNA: TGTGCCAGCAGTTTATCGGAGGGGGAGGTGCACACTGAAGCTTTCTTT
D gene: NA; J gene: TRBJ2-7; clone size: few; V gene: TRBV6-2/TRBV6-3; CDR3 protein: CASRALGGTYEQYF; CDR3 DNA: TGTGCCAGCAGGGCCCTTGGGGGGACCTACGAGCAGTACTTC
D gene: NA; J gene: TRBJ1-2; clone size: NA; V gene: TRBV7-2; CDR3 protein: CASSLAGPMGYTF; CDR3 DNA: TGTGCCAGCAGCTTAGCGGGGCCTATGGGCTACACCTTC